This TCR beta chain was sequenced for a study of CD4 T cells in relation to SARS-CoV-2 and coronaviruses. Broader study findings: Monoreactive clones expanded significantly more to SARS-CoV-2 than crossreactive clones did. Crossreactivity was assessed only for spike protein, not other viral proteins. Memory recall responses, not primary responses primed in culture, are what the assay detects.

The unexposed donors gave CD4+ T cells in about 2010-2019, prior to COVID-19. CD4 enrichment then naive enrichment separated naive from memory CD4+ cells. As regards this clone: The antigen is unknown.

Trimming removed 4 bases at V and 4 bases at J, with 8 bases between. Germline V gene lookup returns CDR1 LNHDA and CDR2 SQIVND (reference sequence). The CDR3 has 13 amino acids. Using immunoSEQ multiplex PCR, the repertoire was profiled, and TCRdb retains in-frame clones only, with some absent. Of around 62,000 clones in the sample, about 95% are singletons; the top ten hold 0.14%. The TCR comes from a human donor in good health. V gene TRBV19 combines with J gene TRBJ1-5, with D perhaps TRBD1 (6 bases). Sequenced sample: naive CD4+ T cells from PBMCs. As for subset: naive CD4+ T cells isolated by negative enrichment. The DNA for the CDR3 is TGTGCCAGTAGTAACACAGGGAATCAGCCCCAGCATTTT. Protein product: CASSNTGNQPQHF.